This TCR beta chain was profiled in a study of regulatory T cells in long-lasting Graves disease. This clonotype was seen a few times. Arm-PCR of CDR3 regions and iRepertoire HTBI primers were the basis on which TCR beta libraries were built. Each CDR3 protein gets one entry after TCRdb re-called the multiplex PCR reads with MiXCR. Of about 620,000 distinct CDR3 sequences listed, less than 20% are singletons. This CDR3 has 15 residues. CDR1 and CDR2 from the germline V gene are MGHDK and SYGVNS. The V gene lost 2 bases and the J gene lost 6 bases, with 16 bases spanning the gap. The time point: newly diagnosed GD, antithyroid drugs for less than 3 months. From PBMCs, RNA was extracted and then used to make the TCR library. The sample also formed part of further work on T cells in Graves' hyperthyroidism and ophthalmopathy. That source notes: It was uncontrolled infection, other autoimmune disease, pregnancy or lactation that excluded patients. Most clonotypes expanded in the thyroid (above 0.001) were also present in blood.

This TCR came from a woman aged 30 to 39 with Graves disease. Material: peripheral blood mononuclear cells (PBMCs), obtained at new diagnosis, from a patient treated with antithyroid drugs. The V call is TRBV25-1, the J call TRBJ1-2; D is possibly TRBD1 (6 bases). CDR3 DNA: TGTGCCAGCAGTGAACCCGGGGGGCGATGGCATGGCTACACCTTC. Translating gives CASSEPGGRWHGYTF.